The text below deals with one T cell receptor (beta chain). Its specificity is unknown. Germline V CDR1 and CDR2: MNHEY, SVGAGI. Trimming cost V 5 bases and J 0 bases, with 13 bases left between them. The CDR3 sequence is 15 residues long. With a J-beta primer mix and a sample-barcoded 5' primer, a second PCR ran about 7 to 12 cycles. TCRdb passed the 5' RACE reads through MiXCR, listing each CDR3 protein once. The sample consists of about 1.4 million distinct CDR3 sequences, approximately 59% of them appearing once. The data derive from a study of blood T cells in healthy people across ages. Study-wide findings and caveats: There were more naive CD4+ cells and higher diversity in long-lived donors than in aged donors.

The chain combines TRBV6-5 with TRBJ1-2, with a possible D match to TRBD1 (6 bases). This clonotype was sampled from a man aged 18-30 years in good health. The sample taken for sequencing was blood. CDR3 protein: CASSEQGPPNYGYTF. In nucleotides, the CDR3 is TGTGCCAGCAGTGAACAGGGTCCGCCTAACTATGGCTACACCTTC.